These T cell receptor beta chains were read from a single sample in a study of T cell responses to AZD1222 COVID-19 vaccine. TCRdb's table, derived via immunoSEQ multiplex PCR, lists solely in-frame clones and lacks some. This table holds some 80,000 clones, roughly nine tenths found once. The source material was peripheral blood, sampled on day 0 of AZD1222 vaccination. The source of these receptors is an adult in good health. Each CDR3 is given with its conserved first and last residue. Fields, in order: J gene, D gene, CDR3 length, clone size, V gene, CDR3 protein, CDR3 DNA. D genes are given only for firm matches. Some rows mark clone size as missing; the rest say once, few, many or name a class of expanded clone.

TRBJ1-4 - 14 - TRBV5-5 CASSLDSLNEKLFF TGTGCCAGCAGCCTGGACAGCCTGAATGAAAAACTGTTTTTT
TRBJ1-2 - 13 once TRBV6-5 CASTPGPLRGYTF TGTGCCAGCACCCCGGGACCGCTGAGAGGCTACACCTTC
TRBJ2-3 TRBD2 18 - TRBV7-2 CASSPRPTSGAITDTQYF TGTGCCAGCAGCCCCAGGCCGACTAGCGGGGCGATCACAGATACGCAGTATTTT
TRBJ2-2 TRBD1 16 - TRBV24-1 CATSVEGAADTGELFF TGTGCCACCAGTGTCGAGGGGGCTGCGGACACCGGGGAGCTGTTTTTT
TRBJ2-6 - 16 once TRBV28 CASGGTRGSGANVLTF TGTGCCAGCGGAGGAACCCGTGGCTCTGGGGCCAACGTCCTGACTTTC
TRBJ2-2 - 14 - TRBV6-4 CASSDSLDTGELFF TGTGCCAGCAGTGACTCTCTCGACACCGGGGAGCTGTTTTTT
TRBJ1-5 - 14 - TRBV19 CASTPTNFNQPQHF TGTGCCAGTACCCCGACCAATTTCAATCAGCCCCAGCATTTT
TRBJ1-3 - 16 - TRBV28 CASNPVGRGSGNTIYF TGTGCCAGCAACCCCGTAGGGCGAGGGTCTGGAAACACCATATATTTT
TRBJ1-1 - 12 once TRBV12-3/TRBV12-4 CASSFTNTEAFF TGTGCCAGCAGTTTTACGAACACTGAAGCTTTCTTT
TRBJ2-7 - 15 - TRBV9 CASSVGQGPSYEQYF TGTGCCAGCAGCGTAGGGCAGGGTCCTTCCTACGAGCAGTACTTC
TRBJ1-2 TRBD1 15 - TRBV5-6 CASSLEGGGVYGYTF TGTGCCAGCAGCTTGGAGGGAGGGGGCGTCTATGGCTACACCTTC
TRBJ2-2 TRBD2 15 - TRBV18 CASSPGQREAGELFF TGTGCCAGCTCACCAGGACAGCGGGAGGCCGGGGAGCTGTTTTTT
TRBJ1-6 - 14 - TRBV28 CASKRSSYNSPLHF TGTGCCAGCAAACGAAGCTCCTATAATTCACCCCTCCACTTT
TRBJ2-2 TRBD2 13 - TRBV15 CATTAGVTGELFF TGTGCCACCACGGCGGGGGTCACCGGGGAGCTGTTTTTT
TRBJ2-2 - 16 - TRBV6-6 CASSLFRASNTGELFF TGTGCCAGCAGCCTCTTCCGGGCCTCGAACACCGGGGAGCTGTTTTTT
TRBJ1-2 - 16 - TRBV5-1 CASNRGATGANYGYTF TGCGCCAGCAACAGAGGGGCAACAGGAGCGAACTATGGCTACACCTTC
TRBJ1-2 - 15 - TRBV7-8 CASTVTGSTNYGYTF TGTGCCAGCACCGTCACAGGATCCACTAACTATGGCTACACCTTC
TRBJ2-6 - 16 few TRBV14 CASSQDLPSGANVLTF TGTGCCAGCAGCCAAGATCTTCCCTCTGGGGCCAACGTCCTGACTTTC
TRBJ1-6 - 15 few TRBV19 CASSVDRSEFSPLHF TGTGCCAGTAGTGTCGACAGGTCGGAGTTTTCACCCCTCCACTTT
TRBJ1-2 TRBD1 13 - TRBV18 CASSDGTGYGYTF TGTGCCAGCTCAGACGGGACAGGCTATGGCTACACCTTC
TRBJ2-3 - 12 few TRBV28 CASHTLMDTQYF TGTGCCAGCCATACCTTAATGGATACGCAGTATTTT
TRBJ2-7 TRBD2 16 - TRBV10-3 CAISESGGGVPYEQYF TGTGCCATCAGTGAGTCGGGGGGAGGGGTTCCCTACGAGCAGTACTTC
TRBJ2-2 - 15 - TRBV7-2 CASSPQGTGTGELFF TGTGCCAGCAGCCCTCAAGGGACGGGGACCGGGGAGCTGTTTTTT
TRBJ2-2 TRBD2 16 - TRBV7-9 CASSEGTSANTGELFF TGTGCCAGCAGCGAAGGGACTAGCGCGAACACCGGGGAGCTGTTTTTT
TRBJ2-1 - 15 - TRBV7-2 CASSFRGAAYNEQFF TGTGCCAGCAGCTTCCGCGGGGCGGCCTACAATGAGCAGTTCTTC
TRBJ2-5 TRBD2 15 - TRBV5-1 CASSSQTSAQETQYF TGCGCCAGCAGCTCACAGACTAGCGCCCAAGAGACCCAGTACTTC
TRBJ1-5 - 15 - TRBV27 CASSLEGDSNQPQHF TGTGCCAGCAGTTTAGAGGGGGATAGCAATCAGCCCCAGCATTTT
TRBJ2-7 - 14 - TRBV18 CASSPSDGPYEQYF TGTGCCAGCTCACCGTCGGACGGGCCCTACGAGCAGTACTTC
TRBJ1-1 - 14 few TRBV5-1 CASSSDTAATEAFF TGCGCCAGCAGCTCGGACACGGCTGCCACTGAAGCTTTCTTT
TRBJ2-7 - 15 - TRBV11-2 CASSRRRTASYEQYF TGTGCCAGCAGCCGGCGTCGGACAGCCTCCTACGAGCAGTACTTC
TRBJ1-4 TRBD1 14 - TRBV11-2 CASSPPGQGRKLFF TGTGCCAGCAGCCCCCCGGGACAGGGGAGGAAACTGTTTTTT
TRBJ2-3 - 16 - TRBV9 CASSVAPGASTDTQYF TGTGCCAGCAGCGTAGCTCCGGGGGCGAGCACAGATACGCAGTATTTT
TRBJ1-1 - 14 - TRBV5-5 CASTLSRGNTEAFF TGTGCCAGCACCCTGTCACGGGGGAACACTGAAGCTTTCTTT
TRBJ2-7 - 13 few TRBV28 CASSFRDTIKQYF TGTGCCAGCAGTTTCCGGGACACCATCAAGCAGTACTTC
TRBJ2-5 TRBD1 15 - TRBV19 CASSNRGGYQETQYF TGTGCCAGTAGTAACAGGGGTGGGTACCAAGAGACCCAGTACTTC
TRBJ2-7 TRBD2 15 once TRBV19 CASNPGQRGSYEQYF TGTGCCAGTAATCCGGGGCAGCGGGGCTCCTACGAGCAGTACTTC
TRBJ2-1 TRBD2 15 - TRBV5-8 CASRSGTSSYNEQFF TGTGCCAGCAGGTCCGGGACTAGCTCCTACAATGAGCAGTTCTTC
TRBJ2-3 - 14 - TRBV5-1 CASSLGHYTDTQYF TGCGCCAGCAGCTTGGGACACTACACAGATACGCAGTATTTT
TRBJ1-6 - 14 many TRBV11-2 CASSQALDNSPLHF TGTGCCAGCAGCCAGGCGTTGGATAATTCACCCCTCCACTTT
TRBJ2-5 TRBD1 15 - TRBV18 CASSARDRPQETQYF TGTGCCAGCTCAGCACGGGACAGGCCCCAAGAGACCCAGTACTTC
TRBJ2-2 TRBD1 16 - TRBV19 CASSIPTGGYAGELFF TGTGCCAGTAGTATTCCTACAGGGGGCTATGCCGGGGAGCTGTTTTTT
TRBJ1-5 TRBD1 14 - TRBV24-1 CATNTRGPEQPQHF TGTGCCACCAACACCAGGGGGCCGGAGCAGCCCCAGCATTTT
TRBJ1-4 TRBD1 16 few TRBV7-6 CASSLGRTGGYEKLFF TGTGCCAGCAGCTTAGGGCGGACAGGGGGCTATGAAAAACTGTTTTTT
TRBJ2-7 TRBD2 16 - TRBV7-2 CASSPQSGRIPYEQYF TGTGCCAGCAGCCCGCAGAGCGGGAGAATTCCCTACGAGCAGTACTTC
TRBJ2-6 - 20 - TRBV19 CASSMGGLRNLRSGANVLTF TGTGCCAGTAGTATGGGGGGATTGAGGAATCTAAGGTCTGGGGCCAACGTCCTGACTTTC
TRBJ1-2 TRBD1 14 - TRBV6-5 CASSTPGDSRGYTF TGTGCCAGCAGTACTCCCGGGGACAGTAGGGGCTACACCTTC
TRBJ2-7 - 15 - TRBV4-3 CASSQGEGGSYEQYF TGCGCCAGCAGCCAAGGAGAAGGGGGCTCCTACGAGCAGTACTTC
TRBJ2-1 - 14 - TRBV4-1 CASSQGPFGNEQFF TGCGCCAGCAGCCAAGGACCCTTCGGCAATGAGCAGTTCTTC
TRBJ1-3 - 13 - TRBV14 CASSHKTGNTIYF TGTGCCAGCAGCCATAAGACCGGAAACACCATATATTTT
TRBJ1-2 TRBD1 15 - TRBV7-2 CASSPRTGGAYGYTF TGTGCCAGCAGCCCCCGGACAGGTGGCGCTTATGGCTACACCTTC
TRBJ2-7 TRBD1 12 few TRBV29-1 CAGTGSLYEQYF TGCGCGGGGACAGGGAGCCTCTACGAGCAGTACTTC
TRBJ1-5 TRBD1 13 - TRBV28 CASQDRGQQPQHF TGTGCCAGCCAGGACAGGGGGCAACAGCCCCAGCATTTT
TRBJ2-2 - 15 - TRBV11-2 CASSFRQGGTGELFF TGTGCCAGCAGCTTCCGACAGGGAGGCACCGGGGAGCTGTTTTTT
TRBJ2-1 - 15 few TRBV6-4 CASSVEDGTYNEQFF TGTGCCAGCAGTGTGGAGGACGGGACCTACAATGAGCAGTTCTTC